Shown below are 26 T cell receptor beta chains from a single sample sequenced in a study of shared clonotypes between healthy human individuals. Naivety among CD8 cells was defined by CD45RO negativity and positive CCR7 selection, thereby excluding terminally differentiated effector memory CD45RA+ cells. Generated by immunoSEQ multiplex PCR, the TCRdb table keeps only in-frame clones and is missing some. Here the sample spans more than 550,000 clones, roughly 94% being singletons. Sequenced material: naive CD8+ T cells sorted from blood. The source is a man between 25 and 39 years old in good health.

The CDR3 coding sequence is TGCGCCAGCAGCCCAGAGACAGGATTTTACTACGAGCAGTACTTC. It yields the protein CASSPETGFYYEQYF. This sequence joins TRBV4-1 and TRBJ2-7, with a weak D call TRBD1 (6 bases). Trimming took 4 bases from V and 3 from J, leaving 16 bases between them. Germline CDR1 MGHRA, CDR2 YSYEKL. This CDR3 comprises 15 residues.

The chain carries TRBV29-1 and TRBJ2-2; D is possibly TRBD1 (6 bases). The CDR3 length is 13 residues. Trimming cost V 5 bases and J 2 bases, with 9 bases left between them. Germline-derived CDR1 and CDR2 are SQVTM and ANQGSEA. CDR3 protein: CSVPRGNTGELFF. CDR3 nucleotides: TGCAGCGTTCCCAGGGGCAACACCGGGGAGCTGTTTTTT.

The chain links TRBV28 to TRBJ1-1; D perhaps matches TRBD1 (5 bases). The CDR3 covers 13 residues. Trimming removed 7 bases from V and 0 bases from J, with 9 bases in between. Germline-derived CDR1 and CDR2 are MDHEN and SYDVKM. CDR3 sequence reads: CASTAGLNTEAFF. In DNA form, the CDR3 reads TGTGCCAGCACTGCAGGGCTGAACACTGAAGCTTTCTTT. Filled out from reference TRBV28 and TRBJ1-1, the complete variable domain reads DVKVTQSSRYLVKRTGEKVFLECVQDMDHENMFWYRQDPGLGLRLIYFSYDVKMKEKGDIPEGYSVSREKKERFSLILESASTNQTSMYLCASTAGLNTEAFFGQGTRLTVV.

This clone appeared a single time. The CDR3, as DNA: TGTGCCTGGACCACAGGAGTTGGGAATCAGCCCCAGCATTTT. Amino acid sequence: CAWTTGVGNQPQHF. The chain carries TRBV30 and TRBJ1-5, with D perhaps matching TRBD1 (5 bases). Germline V gene lookup returns CDR1 GTSNPN and CDR2 SVGIG (reference sequence). This CDR3 has 14 amino acids. V was cut by 4 bases and J by 4 bases, with 14 bases left in between.

The sample holds one count of this clone. The chain recombines TRBV7-9 with TRBJ2-7; D gene unclear. Trimming left V 8 bases short and J 2 bases short, with 19 bases between. Germline CDR1 and CDR2: SEHNR and FQNEAQ (reference sequence). This CDR3 has 15 residues. CDR3: CASAPLNGAAYEQYF. The DNA of the CDR3 is TGTGCCAGCGCCCCCCTCAACGGCGCAGCCTACGAGCAGTACTTC.

This clone was found once. The gene calls are TRBV6-1 and TRBJ2-7, with D perhaps being TRBD1 or TRBD2 (5 bases each). V was pared by 2 bases and J by 0 bases, with 14 bases between. CDR3 length equals 16 residues. CDR1 MNHNS and CDR2 SASEGT come from the germline V gene. CDR3 DNA: TGTGCCAGCAGTGAATTCGGGGCAGGGAGCTCCTACGAGCAGTACTTC. This translates into CASSEFGAGSSYEQYF.

The gene calls are TRBV27 and TRBJ2-7; D is uncertain. There are 13 residues in the CDR3. V lost 4 bases and J 4 bases, leaving 11 bases between the germline ends. Germline V CDR1 and CDR2: MNHEY, SMNVEV (reference sequence). This CDR3 is CASSSPRPYEQYF. In nucleotides, the CDR3 is TGTGCCAGCAGTTCGCCGAGGCCGTACGAGCAGTACTTC.

J is TRBJ1-2 and V is TRBV27; no reliable D call. The ends were cut back, 2 bases at V and 5 bases at J, with 21 bases in the middle. CDR1 is MNHEY and CDR2 is SMNVEV in the germline V gene (reference sequence). The CDR3 covers 17 residues. CDR3 DNA sequence: TGTGCCAGCAGTTTAAGCTTCGGGGATGGGCCTACGTATGGCTACACCTTC. It is translated as CASSLSFGDGPTYGYTF.

For this clone: The same CDR3 can be traced to other DNA sequences in this sample. The V call is TRBV7-9, the J call TRBJ2-5, with D uncertain. V gave up 2 bases and J gave up 4 bases, with 5 bases separating them. Germline V gene sequence: CDR1 SEHNR, CDR2 FQNEAQ (reference sequence). CDR3 length: 12 amino acids. As DNA, the CDR3 is TGTGCCAGCAGCTTACTTGGAGAGACCCAGTACTTC. This gives the protein CASSLLGETQYF.

The chain uses TRBV7-9 and TRBJ2-2; TRBD2 matches at 12 bases. The germline gives CDR1 SEHNR, CDR2 FQNEAQ (reference sequence). The J segment lost 2 bases and the V segment lost 6 bases, leaving 7 bases of the junction unmatched. This CDR3 has 17 residues. The CDR3 spells CASSSGLAGRNTGELFF. The DNA of the CDR3 is TGTGCCAGCAGTTCCGGACTAGCGGGACGCAACACCGGGGAGCTGTTTTTT.

This rearrangement joins TRBV27 to TRBJ2-7; 8 bases map to TRBD2. Unmatched junction bases numbered 5, after V lost 0 bases and J lost 4 bases. CDR1 MNHEY and CDR2 SMNVEV come from the germline V gene (reference sequence). This CDR3 region has 15 residues. CDR3: CASSLSSSGHYEQYF. The CDR3 DNA reads TGTGCCAGCAGTTTATCGTCTAGCGGGCATTACGAGCAGTACTTC.

This clone was found once. The V call is TRBV5-6, the J call TRBJ2-3; D call uncertain. The V and J ends lost 5 bases and 6 bases respectively, with 7 bases between them. Germline CDR1 reads SGHDT; CDR2 reads YYEEEE. This CDR3 comprises 11 residues. The chain's CDR3 is CASSYGDTQYF. The CDR3 DNA reads as TGTGCCAGCAGTTATGGTGATACGCAGTATTTT.

This clone was recorded once. The rearrangement uses TRBV9 and TRBJ2-5; D is uncertain. This CDR3 comprises 14 residues. Trimming shortened V by 0 bases and J by 1 base, and 7 bases separated the two germline ends. CDR1 and CDR2 (germline): SGDLS, YYNGEE. The CDR3 DNA is TGTGCCAGCAGCGTAGATGTGTTCCAAGAGACCCAGTACTTC. Its protein product is CASSVDVFQETQYF.

In its sample, this clone was seen once. V is TRBV25-1 and J is TRBJ1-2; possible D gene TRBD1, 5 bases. V lost 6 bases, J lost 4 bases, and 18 bases lay in between. Germline V gene sequence: CDR1 MGHDK, CDR2 SYGVNS. The CDR3 contains 15 residues. CDR3 loop: CASSRSSGGGYGYTF. CDR3 bases: TGTGCCAGCAGCCGATCCTCCGGGGGGGGCTATGGCTACACCTTC.

The chain recombines TRBV27 with TRBJ2-5; D may be TRBD1 or TRBD2 (5 bases each). The CDR3 covers 15 residues. In germline, CDR1 is MNHEY, CDR2 SMNVEV (reference sequence). Trimming removed 5 bases from V and 5 bases from J, with 18 bases in between. The CDR3 DNA follows: TGTGCCAGCAGTGTCGTGGCGGGCTGGGGGGAGACCCAGTACTTC. It translates to CASSVVAGWGETQYF.

The chain recombines TRBV7-9 with TRBJ1-1; perhaps TRBD1 as D (5 bases). CDR1 and CDR2 from the germline V gene are SEHNR and FQNEAQ (reference sequence). There are 16 residues in the CDR3. The V end lost 3 bases, the J end lost 4 bases, and 18 bases lay between the germline ends. CDR3: CASSFLSGAASTEAFF. The CDR3 region has the DNA TGTGCCAGCAGCTTCCTTTCCGGGGCTGCGAGCACTGAAGCTTTCTTT.

The rearrangement uses TRBV19 and TRBJ2-1; 10 bases align to TRBD1. The CDR3 has 16 amino acids. Germline CDR1 is LNHDA and CDR2 is SQIVND (reference sequence). With 5 bases clipped from V and 2 bases from J, the junction kept 6 bases outside the gene matches. CDR3: CASSSLGQGPYNEQFF. The CDR3 DNA is TGTGCCAGTAGTTCCCTGGGACAGGGGCCCTACAATGAGCAGTTCTTC.

The chain uses TRBV6-1 and TRBJ1-2; D uncertain. The germline gives CDR1 MNHNS, CDR2 SASEGT. The CDR3 is 10 residues long. The V and J ends lost 8 bases and 3 bases respectively, with 4 bases between them. The CDR3 sequence: CASLYYGYTF. The CDR3 DNA follows: TGTGCCAGCTTGTACTATGGCTACACCTTC.

CDR3 sequence (DNA): TGTGCCAGCAGTTTTTTTTGGGGCCATCAGCCCCAGCATTTT. It translates to CASSFFWGHQPQHF. The chain combines TRBV27 with TRBJ1-5; D is perhaps TRBD1 (5 bases). This CDR3 comprises 14 residues. V shed 3 bases and J shed 5 bases, with 11 bases lying between them. Germline CDR1 is MNHEY and CDR2 is SMNVEV (reference sequence).

This chain connects TRBV5-4 to TRBJ2-7; D tentatively fits TRBD1 or TRBD2 (5 bases each). The CDR3 contains 16 residues. Trimming pared 1 base from V and 6 bases from J, leaving 20 bases between. Germline V gene sequence: CDR1 SGHNT, CDR2 YYREEE (reference sequence). The DNA for the CDR3 is TGTGCCAGCAGCTTGTTTCGGGACCCGTTCCCTCTCGAGCAGTACTTC. Its protein is CASSLFRDPFPLEQYF. Full variable domain (missing parts from reference TRBV5-4 and TRBJ2-7): ETGVTQSPTHLIKTRGQQVTLRCSSQSGHNTVSWYQQALGQGPQFIFQYYREEENGRGNFPPRFSGLQFPNYSSELNVNALELDDSALYLCASSLFRDPFPLEQYFGPGTRLTVT.

Only one count was recorded for this clone. The gene calls are TRBV7-9 and TRBJ1-1, with 7 nucleotides matching TRBD1. This CDR3 contains 16 residues. CDR1 is SEHNR and CDR2 is FQNEAQ in the germline V gene (reference sequence). V lost 4 bases, J lost 1 base, and 9 bases stayed unmatched. The CDR3 loop reads CASSSASGTANTEAFF. The CDR3 DNA reads as TGTGCCAGCAGCTCCGCCTCCGGGACAGCGAACACTGAAGCTTTCTTT.

The chain is built from TRBV7-9 and TRBJ1-2; D might be TRBD1 (6 bases). V was cut by 2 bases and J by 4 bases, with 14 bases left in between. The germline V gene encodes CDR1 SEHNR and CDR2 FQNEAQ (reference sequence). The CDR3 has 15 amino acids. For the CDR3, the DNA is TGTGCCAGCAGCTTAATGGCGACAGGAGGCTATGGCTACACCTTC. Translating it yields CASSLMATGGYGYTF.

The gene calls are TRBV7-9 and TRBJ2-5; D unclear. V was shortened by 5 bases and J by 3 bases, with 13 bases between the two germline ends. Germline loops: CDR1 SEHNR, CDR2 FQNEAQ (reference sequence). The CDR3 spans 14 residues. The CDR3 DNA reads as TGTGCCAGCAGCCTGGGATTATTTGAAGAGACCCAGTACTTC. This sequence encodes CASSLGLFEETQYF. The full variable domain, in which reference TRBV7-9 and TRBJ2-5 provide the parts outside the CDR3, is DTGVSQNPRHKITKRGQNVTFRCDPISEHNRLYWYRQTLGQGPEFLTYFQNEAQLEKSRLLSDRFSAERPKGSFSTLEIQRTEQGDSAMYLCASSLGLFEETQYFGPGTRLLVL.

This chain connects TRBV29-1 to TRBJ1-1; no definite D call. The CDR3 consists of 12 residues. The V end lost 6 bases, the J end lost 1 base, and 9 bases lay between the germline ends. The V gene's germline CDR1 is SQVTM and CDR2 ANQGSEA. The CDR3 sequence is CSVDTENTEAFF. The CDR3 DNA sequence: TGCAGCGTCGATACAGAGAACACTGAAGCTTTCTTT.

This chain connects TRBV7-9 to TRBJ2-5, with 11 bases aligning to TRBD2. Germline CDR1 is SEHNR and CDR2 is FQNEAQ (reference sequence). Trimming took 5 bases from V and 4 from J; bases not matched to a gene: 12. The CDR3 loop spans 17 amino acids. This CDR3 is CASSPVVAGGPGETQYF. The CDR3, as DNA: TGTGCCAGCAGCCCCGTGGTAGCGGGAGGGCCGGGAGAGACCCAGTACTTC.

The chain links TRBV11-2 to TRBJ2-7; D tentatively reads TRBD1 or TRBD2 (6 bases each). CDR1 SGHAT and CDR2 FQNNGV come from the germline V gene. V gave up 4 bases and J gave up 6 bases, with 10 bases separating them. CDR3 size: 12 residues. The CDR3 DNA reads as TGTGCCAGCAGCTGGGGGGCCGGCGAGCAGTACTTC. Protein sequence: CASSWGAGEQYF.